One sample yielded the 30 T cell receptor beta chains listed below, sequenced in a study of T cell responses to AZD1222 COVID-19 vaccine. Profiled with immunoSEQ multiplex PCR; TCRdb holds only in-frame clones, not every one. The table records about 120,000 clones, approximately 83% of them present only once. The sample here was peripheral blood, taken on day 0 of AZD1222 vaccination. These receptors all stem from an adult in good health.

This sequence joins TRBV11-3 and TRBJ2-1; 12 bases agree with TRBD2. V gave up 5 bases and J gave up 7 bases; unmatched junction bases: 3. The CDR3 is 14 residues long. CDR1 is SGHNT and CDR2 is YENEEA in the germline V gene. CDR3 in amino acids: CASSPGLAGNEQFF. CDR3 DNA sequence: TGTGCCAGCAGCCCTGGACTAGCGGGGAATGAGCAGTTCTTC.

This clone was seen only a few times. CDR3 protein: CASSYYGGGYEQYF. The CDR3 DNA follows: TGTGCCAGCAGTTACTACGGTGGGGGATACGAGCAGTACTTC. The chain recombines TRBV6-6 with TRBJ2-7, with D perhaps assigned TRBD1 or TRBD2 (5 bases each). The CDR3 sequence is 14 residues long. The germline V gene encodes CDR1 MNHNY and CDR2 SVGAGI (reference sequence). The V gene lost 1 base and the J gene lost 4 bases, with 11 bases spanning the gap.

The chain recombines TRBV24-1 with TRBJ1-2; perhaps TRBD1 as D (5 bases). From germline, CDR1 is KGHDR and CDR2 SFDVKD. Trimming removed 9 bases at V and 0 bases at J, with 16 bases between. This CDR3 has 15 residues. CDR3 amino acids: CATADGGEANYGYTF. The CDR3 nucleotides are TGTGCCACCGCGGATGGAGGGGAGGCTAACTATGGCTACACCTTC.

The genes are TRBV7-9 and TRBJ1-2; TRBD1 matches 8 bases. After removal of 5 bases from V and 4 bases from J, the junction contained 9 bases not matched to a gene. The germline V gene has CDR1 SEHNR and CDR2 FQNEAQ (reference sequence). The CDR3 has 15 amino acids. CDR3 sequence reads: CASSHPAGQGYGYTF. For the CDR3, the DNA is TGTGCCAGCAGCCATCCGGCAGGACAGGGCTATGGCTACACCTTC.

V usage is TRBV25-1 and J usage is TRBJ1-6, with D possibly matching TRBD1 (5 bases). The CDR3 runs 14 residues. The V gene's germline CDR1 is MGHDK and CDR2 SYGVNS. V shed 5 bases and J shed 4 bases, with 9 bases lying between them. This CDR3 reads CASSQAGYNSPLHF. Written as DNA, the CDR3 is TGTGCCAGCAGTCAAGCAGGGTATAATTCACCCCTCCACTTT.

The rearrangement uses TRBV10-3 and TRBJ2-2; the D is unclear. Trimming stripped 3 bases from V and 0 bases from J, with 8 bases between. The CDR3 sequence is 15 residues long. Germline V gene sequence: CDR1 ENHRY, CDR2 SYGVKD. The DNA for the CDR3 is TGTGCCATCAGTGAAGATTTCGCGAACACCGGGGAGCTGTTTTTT. Protein sequence: CAISEDFANTGELFF.

The chain joins TRBV30 to TRBJ1-2; D remains unclear. The CDR3 is 12 residues long. The ends were cut back, 3 bases at V and 8 bases at J, with 13 bases in the middle. Germline V gene lookup returns CDR1 GTSNPN and CDR2 SVGIG (reference sequence). CDR3 residues: CAWRKPSVGYTF. CDR3 coding DNA: TGTGCCTGGAGAAAACCCTCCGTGGGCTACACCTTC.

J is TRBJ2-3 and V is TRBV7-6; the D is unclear. CDR1 is SGHVS and CDR2 is FNYEAQ in the germline V gene. The length of the CDR3 is 13 residues. V lost 4 bases and J lost 3, with 8 bases in between. The CDR3 reads CASSSLGTDTQYF. The CDR3 region has the DNA TGTGCCAGCAGCTCCCTGGGTACAGATACGCAGTATTTT.

The chain employs TRBV27 and TRBJ2-1, with 10 bases lining up with TRBD2. Germline loops: CDR1 MNHEY, CDR2 SMNVEV (reference sequence). CDR3 size: 15 residues. Germline trimming cut 6 bases from V and 4 bases from J; bases unmatched to any gene: 6. The CDR3 sequence is CASRLLTSGYNEQFF. The CDR3 DNA reads TGTGCCAGCAGACTATTGACTAGCGGGTACAATGAGCAGTTCTTC.

The gene calls are TRBV30 and TRBJ2-1; 9 bases align to TRBD2. V shed 0 bases and J 10 bases; nucleotides not matched to a gene: 10. CDR3 length: 15 amino acids. The V gene's germline CDR1 is GTSNPN and CDR2 SVGIG (reference sequence). The CDR3 loop reads CAWSVARGGASEQFF. CDR3 nucleotide sequence: TGTGCCTGGAGTGTAGCGCGGGGGGGCGCTTCAGAGCAGTTCTTC.

The chain links TRBV28 to TRBJ2-1; 7 bases are a match to TRBD1. CDR3 length equals 13 residues. Germline CDR1 is MDHEN and CDR2 is SYDVKM. V was clipped by 4 bases and J by 9 bases; unmatched bases: 6. CDR3 protein: CASSSRTGPEQFF. The CDR3 DNA is TGTGCCAGCAGTTCAAGGACAGGACCTGAGCAGTTCTTC.

The chain uses TRBV6-7 and TRBJ2-2; 11 bases map to TRBD2. TRBV6-7 belongs to the ORF category, with a function that is uncertain. CDR3 size: 18 residues. The V gene end was trimmed by 5 bases and the J gene end by 4 bases; junction bases not matched to a gene: 12. This chain's CDR3 is CASSTRTSGLALTGELFF. In DNA form, the CDR3 reads TGTGCCAGCAGTACGCGGACTAGCGGGTTAGCCCTCACCGGGGAGCTGTTTTTT.

The rearrangement joins TRBV6-4 to TRBJ1-2; 10 bases map to TRBD1. The V segment lost 3 bases and the J segment 4 bases; nucleotides outside the gene matches: 5. From germline, CDR1 is MRHNA and CDR2 SNTAGT. The CDR3 consists of 15 residues. The CDR3 protein is CASSDGQGVAYGYTF. The CDR3 nucleotides read TGTGCCAGCAGTGATGGACAGGGGGTCGCCTATGGCTACACCTTC.

The J gene is TRBJ1-5, the V gene TRBV3-1 (or the pseudogene TRBV3-2), with D unclear. The CDR3 runs to 12 residues. Trimming cost V 4 bases and J 7 bases, with 8 bases left between them. Germline loops: CDR1 LGHDT, CDR2 YNNKEL (reference sequence). CDR3 loop: CASSPGGQPQHF. The CDR3 DNA follows: TGTGCCAGCAGCCCCGGCGGACAGCCCCAGCATTTT.

About this clone itself: In the same sample, other DNA sequences code for this CDR3. The gene calls are TRBV27 and TRBJ2-7; 7 nucleotides agree with TRBD1. With V trimmed by 6 bases and J by 1 base, 0 bases remained unmatched. This CDR3 is built from 12 residues. Germline V gene sequence: CDR1 MNHEY, CDR2 SMNVEV (reference sequence). The CDR3: CASRTGSYEQYF. DNA for the CDR3: TGTGCCAGCAGGACAGGGTCCTACGAGCAGTACTTC.

This clone was detected only a few times. The rearrangement uses TRBV12-5 and TRBJ2-3; D perhaps matches TRBD2 (5 bases). CDR1 and CDR2 from the germline V gene are LGHNT and FRNRAP. V lost 3 bases and J lost 6, with 13 bases in between. The CDR3 is made up of 14 amino acids. The CDR3 DNA follows: TGTGCTAGTGGTTTCCATACTAGGCCCGATACGCAGTATTTT. Encoded protein: CASGFHTRPDTQYF. The full variable domain, in which reference TRBV12-5 and TRBJ2-3 provide the parts outside the CDR3, is DARVTQTPRHKVTEMGQEVTMRCQPILGHNTVFWYRQTMMQGLELLAYFRNRAPLDDSGMPKDRFSAEMPDATLATLKIQPSEPRDSAVYFCASGFHTRPDTQYFGPGTRLTVL.

In this sample, this clone turned up once. The chain recombines TRBV5-1 with TRBJ2-5, with 7 bases fitting TRBD1. CDR3 length equals 13 residues. V gave up 4 bases and J gave up 5 bases; unmatched junction bases: 5. Germline V gene sequence: CDR1 SGHRS, CDR2 YFSETQ. In nucleotides, the CDR3 is TGCGCCAGCAGCCCCGACAGGGTTGAGACCCAGTACTTC. Its protein product is CASSPDRVETQYF.

CDR3: CASSSPSAASGNTIYF. The CDR3 DNA sequence: TGTGCCAGCAGTTCGCCCTCGGCAGCCTCTGGAAACACCATATATTTT. The chain has TRBV28 and TRBJ1-3, with D unclear. Germline assignment: CDR1 MDHEN and CDR2 SYDVKM. The CDR3 sequence is 16 residues long. V lost 4 bases, J lost 0 bases, and 13 bases lay in between.

This CDR3 is CASSFLTGESEAFF. The CDR3 DNA follows: TGTGCCAGCAGCTTCCTGACAGGGGAGTCTGAAGCTTTCTTT. The chain is built from TRBV5-6 and TRBJ1-1; 8 bases match TRBD1. V was clipped by 2 bases and J by 6 bases; unmatched bases: 6. The CDR3 loop spans 14 amino acids. Germline V gene data show CDR1 as SGHDT and CDR2 as YYEEEE.

The chain employs TRBV7-9 and TRBJ2-3; 8 positions agree with TRBD1. Germline CDR1 and CDR2: SEHNR and FQNEAQ (reference sequence). This CDR3 is built from 18 residues. V lost 4 bases to trimming and J lost 2 bases; unmatched junction nucleotides: 14. The CDR3 here is CASSSGQGVPLLTDTQYF. In DNA form, the CDR3 reads TGTGCCAGCAGCTCTGGACAGGGAGTCCCGTTGCTCACAGATACGCAGTATTTT.

Concerning this clone: Other nucleotide sequences in the sample specify the same CDR3. The CDR3 DNA reads TGTGCCAGCAGCTTGGGCAGGTCTGACTATGGCTACACCTTC. This sequence encodes CASSLGRSDYGYTF. This rearrangement joins TRBV7-2 to TRBJ1-2, with D unresolved. This CDR3 is built from 14 residues. Germline V gene data show CDR1 as SGHTA and CDR2 as FQGNSA. V lost 3 bases and J 3 bases, leaving 11 bases between the germline ends.

This sequence joins TRBV19 and TRBJ1-1; D ambiguous. Trimming removed 4 bases at V and 4 bases at J, with 16 bases between. CDR3 size: 15 residues. The germline CDR1 and CDR2 sequences are LNHDA and SQIVND (reference sequence). The CDR3 coding sequence is TGTGCCAGTAGTACCGGAACCGACGGAACCACTGAAGCTTTCTTT. Its protein product is CASSTGTDGTTEAFF.

The table lists this clone with a few counts. V usage is TRBV5-4 and J usage is TRBJ1-4, with 12 bases fitting TRBD1. Germline V gene data show CDR1 as SGHNT and CDR2 as YYREEE (reference sequence). The V segment lost 4 bases and the J segment 11 bases; nucleotides outside the gene matches: 12. This CDR3 has 16 amino acids. The CDR3 sequence: CASSARSGQGAYKLFF. The CDR3 nucleotides are TGTGCCAGCAGCGCCCGATCGGGACAGGGGGCCTACAAACTGTTTTTT.

The chain carries TRBV3-1 (or the pseudogene TRBV3-2) and TRBJ2-7; 7 bases are shared with TRBD2. The CDR3 spans 15 residues. Germline V lookup: CDR1 LGHDT, CDR2 YNNKEL (reference sequence). Losses at the gene ends were 4 bases for V and 2 bases for J; bases not matched to a gene: 8. The CDR3 loop is CASSLKPLAAYEQYF. The CDR3 bases are TGTGCCAGCAGCCTTAAGCCTCTAGCGGCCTACGAGCAGTACTTC.

The rearrangement links TRBV28 to TRBJ2-2, with 9 positions matching TRBD2. The trim removed 5 bases at V and 4 bases at J, leaving 11 bases unmatched. The CDR3 totals 17 residues. Germline CDR1 reads MDHEN; CDR2 reads SYDVKM. The CDR3 region has the DNA TGTGCCAGCAGTGCCCCACGGCGGGGGGGAAGCACCGGGGAGCTGTTTTTT. As protein: CASSAPRRGGSTGELFF.

The CDR3 region is CASSLDYRGLGNTIYF. The CDR3, as DNA: TGCGCCAGCAGCCTAGACTATCGGGGGCTTGGAAACACCATATATTTT. The gene calls are TRBV4-3 and TRBJ1-3, with a weak D call TRBD1 (6 bases). CDR3 length: 16 amino acids. Germline values: CDR1 LGHNA, CDR2 YSLEER. The ends were cut back, 4 bases at V and 3 bases at J, with 16 bases in the middle.

The DNA for the CDR3 is TGTGCCAGCAGCGTCCTGGACGATTCACCCCTCCACTTT. Protein: CASSVLDDSPLHF. V is TRBV7-2 and J is TRBJ1-6; no definite D call. The germline CDR1 and CDR2 sequences are SGHTA and FQGNSA. V lost 5 bases and J lost 8, with 10 bases in between. The CDR3 is 13 residues long.

The J gene is TRBJ2-2, the V gene TRBV5-1, with 15 bases lining up with TRBD2. J lost 0 bases, V lost 4 bases, and 7 bases had no gene match. The CDR3 runs 19 residues. Germline V gene lookup returns CDR1 SGHRS and CDR2 YFSETQ. The CDR3 is CASSPRTSGRVANTGELFF. CDR3 DNA sequence: TGCGCCAGCAGCCCTCGGACTAGCGGGAGGGTCGCGAACACCGGGGAGCTGTTTTTT.

This rearrangement joins TRBV28 to TRBJ1-1, with D maybe TRBD1 (5 bases). There are 12 residues in the CDR3. The germline CDR1 and CDR2 sequences are MDHEN and SYDVKM. With 7 bases removed from V and 4 bases from J, the gap between germline ends came to 10 bases. CDR3 residues: CASTERGTEAFF. The DNA for the CDR3 is TGTGCCAGCACTGAAAGGGGCACTGAAGCTTTCTTT.

This rearrangement joins TRBV19 to TRBJ1-1; D call uncertain. Germline values: CDR1 LNHDA, CDR2 SQIVND (reference sequence). V dropped 5 bases and J dropped 1 base, with 8 bases sitting between them. This CDR3 region has 13 residues. The CDR3 coding sequence is TGTGCCAGTAGTGTAAACCAGAACACTGAAGCTTTCTTT. It is translated as CASSVNQNTEAFF.